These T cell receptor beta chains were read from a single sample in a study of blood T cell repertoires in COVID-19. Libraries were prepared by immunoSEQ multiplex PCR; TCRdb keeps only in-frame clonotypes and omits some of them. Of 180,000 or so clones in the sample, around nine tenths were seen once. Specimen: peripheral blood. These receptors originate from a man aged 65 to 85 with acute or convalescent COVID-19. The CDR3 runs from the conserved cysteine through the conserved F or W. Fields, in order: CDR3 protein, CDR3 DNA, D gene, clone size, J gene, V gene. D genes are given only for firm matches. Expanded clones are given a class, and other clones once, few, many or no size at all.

CASSLTGEVTYEQYF,TGTGCCAGCAGCTTAACGGGAGAAGTGACCTACGAGCAGTACTTC,NA,once,TRBJ2-7,TRBV7-3
CASSQTSYGYTF,TGTGCCAGCAGCCAAACGAGCTATGGCTACACCTTC,NA,NA,TRBJ1-2,TRBV6-6
CSAGGGDEQYF,TGCAGCGCCGGGGGAGGTGACGAGCAGTACTTC,NA,NA,TRBJ2-7,TRBV29-1
CATSLGRETQYF,TGTGCCACCAGCCTAGGGAGAGAGACCCAGTACTTC,NA,NA,TRBJ2-5,TRBV15
CASSSSSSGPNTGELFF,TGTGCCAGCAGCTCTTCATCTAGCGGCCCGAACACCGGGGAGCTGTTTTTT,TRBD2,NA,TRBJ2-2,TRBV11-2
CASRRLAETYNEQFF,TGTGCCAGCAGACGACTAGCGGAGACCTACAATGAGCAGTTCTTC,TRBD2,NA,TRBJ2-1,TRBV6-5
CASSLPSDNSPLHF,TGTGCCAGCAGCTTACCATCGGATAATTCACCCCTCCACTTT,NA,NA,TRBJ1-6,TRBV13
CASSLASGAYNEQFF,TGTGCCAGCAGCTTAGCGAGCGGAGCTTACAATGAGCAGTTCTTC,NA,NA,TRBJ2-1,TRBV7-2
CASSQRQGQVDTEAFF,TGTGCCAGCAGCCAGCGACAGGGGCAGGTGGACACTGAAGCTTTCTTT,TRBD1,NA,TRBJ1-1,TRBV5-6
CSVARTSGGARGDTQYF,TGCAGCGTGGCTCGGACTAGCGGGGGGGCCAGGGGAGATACGCAGTATTTT,TRBD2,NA,TRBJ2-3,TRBV29-1
CASSVGTAPSGYTF,TGTGCCAGCAGCGTAGGGACAGCCCCTTCTGGCTACACCTTC,NA,NA,TRBJ1-2,TRBV9
CASSLGRSYEQYF,TGTGCCAGCAGCTTAGGCCGCTCCTACGAGCAGTACTTC,NA,NA,TRBJ2-7,TRBV13
CASSSPRTGKDGYTF,TGTGCCAGCAGCTCCCCCAGGACAGGGAAGGATGGCTACACCTTC,TRBD1,NA,TRBJ1-2,TRBV6-5
CASSPGVSSGANVLTF,TGTGCCAGCTCACCGGGAGTCAGCTCTGGGGCCAACGTCCTGACTTTC,NA,NA,TRBJ2-6,TRBV18
CASSPFSGNSQYF,TGTGCCAGCAGCCCCTTCAGCGGGAATTCGCAGTACTTC,TRBD2,once,TRBJ2-7,TRBV3-1/TRBV3-2
CASSYTSGIYNEQFF,TGTGCCAGCAGCTACACTAGCGGGATCTACAATGAGCAGTTCTTC,TRBD2,NA,TRBJ2-1,TRBV9
CASSQRGENNEQFF,TGCGCCAGCAGCCAGCGGGGGGAGAACAATGAGCAGTTCTTC,TRBD2,NA,TRBJ2-1,TRBV4-1
CASSPRGNLQETQYF,TGTGCCAGCAGCCCCCGGGGAAATCTACAAGAGACCCAGTACTTC,NA,NA,TRBJ2-5,TRBV11-3
CASSVQLGVAVQETQYF,TGTGCCAGCAGTGTCCAGCTCGGGGTAGCGGTGCAAGAGACCCAGTACTTC,NA,NA,TRBJ2-5,TRBV6-1
CASSQELTGGPHYGYTF,TGTGCCAGCAGCCAAGAACTCACAGGGGGGCCCCACTATGGCTACACCTTC,TRBD1,NA,TRBJ1-2,TRBV4-2
CASSSPGNTEAFF,TGTGCCAGCAGCTCCCCCGGGAACACTGAAGCTTTCTTT,NA,NA,TRBJ1-1,TRBV5-5
CAWSVWKAGNTEAFF,TGTGCCTGGAGTGTGTGGAAAGCAGGGAACACTGAAGCTTTCTTT,NA,once,TRBJ1-1,TRBV30
CASSLPGLSYEQYF,TGTGCCAGCAGCCTTCCGGGACTCTCCTACGAGCAGTACTTC,NA,NA,TRBJ2-7,TRBV6-5
CASSFSGQGSGYGYTF,TGTGCCAGCAGCTTCTCGGGACAGGGCTCCGGCTATGGCTACACCTTC,TRBD1,NA,TRBJ1-2,TRBV7-2
CASSQDPGGNEKLFF,TGTGCCAGCAGCCAAGATCCGGGGGGAAATGAAAAACTGTTTTTT,NA,NA,TRBJ1-4,TRBV4-2
CASSLFWTGYEDEKLFF,TGTGCCAGCAGTTTATTCTGGACAGGATACGAGGATGAAAAACTGTTTTTT,TRBD1,NA,TRBJ1-4,TRBV28
CAWSSAGTGNTIYF,TGTGCCTGGAGTTCCGCGGGGACTGGAAACACCATATATTTT,NA,NA,TRBJ1-3,TRBV30
CASLRGTSGDNEQFF,TGCGCCAGTCTCCGGGGGACTAGCGGGGACAATGAGCAGTTCTTC,TRBD2,NA,TRBJ2-1,TRBV5-1
CASSMYQGAGNTIYF,TGTGCCAGCAGCATGTATCAGGGGGCTGGAAACACCATATATTTT,TRBD1,NA,TRBJ1-3,TRBV7-2
CASSPGQTNSPLHF,TGCGCCAGCAGCCCGGGACAAACCAATTCACCCCTCCACTTT,NA,NA,TRBJ1-6,TRBV5-1
CASSQSGSSYNEQFF,TGTGCCAGTTCCCAGAGCGGGAGCTCCTACAATGAGCAGTTCTTC,TRBD2,NA,TRBJ2-1,TRBV18
CAISAVGNEQFF,TGTGCCATCAGTGCTGTCGGGAATGAGCAGTTCTTC,NA,few,TRBJ2-1,TRBV10-3
CASSQNPNQQLAYEQYF,TGTGCCAGCAGCCAAAACCCGAACCAGCAGCTAGCCTACGAGCAGTACTTC,NA,many,TRBJ2-7,TRBV3-1/TRBV3-2
CASSQGVLGIYTDTQYF,TGTGCCAGCAGCCAAGGCGTCCTAGGTATATACACAGATACGCAGTATTTT,NA,NA,TRBJ2-3,TRBV14
CASSLESAGGAYEQYF,TGTGCCAGCAGCCTAGAATCAGCGGGAGGAGCATACGAGCAGTACTTC,TRBD2,NA,TRBJ2-7,TRBV3-1/TRBV3-2
CASRGLSGTGLDEQYF,TGTGCCAGCAGGGGATTATCCGGGACAGGGCTCGACGAGCAGTACTTC,TRBD1,many,TRBJ2-7,TRBV2
CASSSDSRGHETQYF,TGTGCCAGCAGCTCAGATTCCAGGGGGCACGAGACCCAGTACTTC,TRBD1,NA,TRBJ2-5,TRBV7-3
CASSPGTSGGAEFF,TGTGCCAGCAGCCCCGGGACTAGCGGGGGGGCGGAGTTCTTC,TRBD2,once,TRBJ2-1,TRBV7-6
CAWSVLRGNTEAFF,TGTGCCTGGAGTGTACTCCGGGGGAACACTGAAGCTTTCTTT,NA,NA,TRBJ1-1,TRBV30
CAISDLQGLPAPLHF,TGTGCCATCAGTGATCTGCAAGGACTTCCGGCACCCCTCCACTTT,NA,NA,TRBJ1-6,TRBV10-3
CASSYALAEIKGDTQYF,TGTGCCAGCAGTTACGCGCTAGCGGAAATAAAGGGAGATACGCAGTATTTT,TRBD2,NA,TRBJ2-3,TRBV6-2/TRBV6-3
CAWSVQGGLSNQPQHF,TGTGCCTGGAGTGTACAGGGGGGTTTGAGCAATCAGCCCCAGCATTTT,TRBD1,few,TRBJ1-5,TRBV30
CAISESGQGADGYTF,TGTGCCATCAGTGAGTCGGGACAGGGGGCAGATGGCTACACCTTC,TRBD1,NA,TRBJ1-2,TRBV10-3
CASSLTRNYGYTF,TGTGCCAGCAGCCTTACACGTAACTATGGCTACACCTTC,NA,once,TRBJ1-2,TRBV28
CASSLATGDGYEQYF,TGCGCCAGCAGCTTGGCGACAGGGGACGGCTACGAGCAGTACTTC,TRBD1,NA,TRBJ2-7,TRBV5-1